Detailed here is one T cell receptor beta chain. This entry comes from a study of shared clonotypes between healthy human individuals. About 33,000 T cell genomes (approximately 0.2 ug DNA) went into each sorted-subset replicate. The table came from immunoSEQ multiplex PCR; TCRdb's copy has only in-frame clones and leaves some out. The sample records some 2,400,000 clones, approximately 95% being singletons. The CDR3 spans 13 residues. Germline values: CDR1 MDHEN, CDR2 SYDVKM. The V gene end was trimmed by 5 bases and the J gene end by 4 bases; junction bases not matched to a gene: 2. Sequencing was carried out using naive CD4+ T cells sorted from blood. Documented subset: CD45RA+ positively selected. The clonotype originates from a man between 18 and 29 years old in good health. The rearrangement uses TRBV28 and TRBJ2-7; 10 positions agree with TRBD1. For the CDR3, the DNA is TGTGCCAGCAGTCGGGACAGGGGATACGAGCAGTACTTC. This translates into CASSRDRGYEQYF.